This is a list of T cell receptor beta chains from one sample in a study of blood T cells in healthy people across ages. One entry per CDR3 protein results from TCRdb running MiXCR on the 5' RACE reads. The profile shows about 1.4 million distinct CDR3 sequences, roughly 64% of them singletons. The sample was blood. Receptors were obtained from a man between 18 and 35 years old in good health. CDR3s include the opening cysteine and the closing phenylalanine or tryptophan. Fields, in order: CDR3 length, J gene, V gene, CDR3 protein.

15	TRBJ2-7	TRBV20-1	CSARDSYSSSYEQYF
15	TRBJ2-1	TRBV12-3/TRBV12-4	CASSPMKTAYYEQFF
14	TRBJ2-3	TRBV18	CASSSGPTTDTQYF
14	TRBJ2-1	TRBV20-1	CSVQHRAGYTEQFF
14	TRBJ1-5	TRBV11-2	CASSLGQANWPQHF
15	TRBJ1-4	TRBV9	CASSPGGGRDEKLFF
18	TRBJ2-5	TRBV7-2	CASSLVWSPGQREETQYF
20	TRBJ2-3	TRBV27	CASSLNAPGTSGGMAGTQYF
13	TRBJ2-7	TRBV6-6	CASSYPAANEQYF
15	TRBJ2-1	TRBV9	CASNPQGGLYNEQFF
15	TRBJ1-2	TRBV4-1	CASSQDARDNYGYTF
17	TRBJ2-3	TRBV4-3	CASSQVLAGDHTDTQYF
12	TRBJ2-3	TRBV20-1	CSARDIADTQYF
16	TRBJ1-4	TRBV11-2	CASSSLQGLSNEKLFF
16	TRBJ2-6	TRBV9	CASSVGWGSGANVLTF